This TCR beta chain was sequenced during a study of T cells in Graves' hyperthyroidism and ophthalmopathy. This clonotype was detected many times. Its antigen is unknown. Amplified TCR beta CDR3 regions derived from RNA transcripts. First-round RT-PCR targeting the TCR CDR3 was performed with the HTBI primer set. TCRdb processed the multiplex PCR reads anew with MiXCR; each CDR3 protein has one entry. The table records a few hundred thousand distinct CDR3 sequences, roughly 15% of them present only once. The study's findings and limits: Blood shared most expanded thyroid clonotypes above 0.001.

The sample was blood. This TCR came from a woman aged 40 to 50 with Graves' hyperthyroidism that later progressed to Graves' ophthalmopathy.

The CDR3 region is CSATGTGEEKLFF. The CDR3 DNA sequence: TGCAGTGCCACCGGGACAGGGGAAGAAAAACTGTTTTTT. This chain links TRBV20-1 with TRBJ1-4; 10 bases fit TRBD1. V lost 6 bases to trimming and J lost 8 bases; unmatched junction nucleotides: 6. Germline V CDR1 and CDR2: DFQATT, SNEGSKA (reference sequence). This CDR3 spans 13 amino acids.